The 3 T cell receptor beta chains reported below all come from one sample, sequenced in a study of blood T cells in healthy people across ages. Then a second PCR, running about 6 to 12 cycles, was carried out with a sample-barcoded 5' primer and a J-beta primer mix. TCRdb called the 5' RACE reads again in MiXCR, with one record for every CDR3 protein. The repertoire has about 580,000 distinct CDR3 sequences, about 45% of them found once; the top ten carry 20% to 25%. The specimen sequenced was blood. The source of these receptors is an elderly man in good health.

The rearrangement joins TRBV7-2 to TRBJ1-5; no clear D. V lost 3 bases to trimming and J lost 4 bases, with 4 bases between them. There are 12 residues in the CDR3. The germline CDR1 and CDR2 sequences are SGHTA and FQGNSA. CDR3 sequence (DNA): TGTGCCAGCAGCTTCCCGAATCAGCCCCAGCATTTT. This encodes CASSFPNQPQHF.

This clonotype has ten or more counts. The J gene is TRBJ2-6, the V gene TRBV6-5, with D unclear. The V end was cut by 0 bases, the J end by 2 bases, with 11 bases between. The CDR3 sequence is 17 residues long. CDR1 MNHEY and CDR2 SVGAGI come from the germline V gene. This chain's CDR3 is CASSYSSLVTGANVLTF. In nucleotides, the CDR3 is TGTGCCAGCAGTTACTCTTCCCTAGTTACTGGGGCCAACGTCCTGACTTTC.

This clonotype appeared a single time. V is TRBV27 and J is TRBJ2-2; D is possibly TRBD1 or TRBD2 (6 bases each). The V end was cut by 7 bases, the J end by 5 bases, with 23 bases between. This CDR3 is 17 amino acids long. Germline CDR1 reads MNHEY; CDR2 reads SMNVEV (reference sequence). The CDR3 DNA reads as TGTGCCAGCAAGCGTAATGGGTGGGGGGCCGGAACCGGGGAGCTGTTTTTT. Protein: CASKRNGWGAGTGELFF.